This T cell receptor beta chain was sequenced for a study of cytomegalovirus exposure and HLA in healthy donors. Comment on this clone: The target antigen is unknown.

With 60 Vbeta and 13 Jbeta primers, the PCR was carried out. Under the authors' procedure: In a later analysis, the count reached 74 million or so unique TCR beta chains, with about 12 million shared. Assay: immunoSEQ multiplex PCR; the TCRdb copy retains only in-frame clones and omits some. The DNA was the basis for D and trimming; V, J and clone size are from that table. The sample carries about 180,000 clones, 80% to 90% recorded once. Study outcomes and limitations: The study put around 180 TCR beta chains on its list as cytomegalovirus-associated. Earlier analysis looked at TCR beta V segments, and most were productive about 90% or about 30% of the time.

Germline V gives CDR1 SGHTA, CDR2 FQGNSA. This CDR3 is built from 12 residues. The trim removed 1 base at V and 13 bases at J, leaving 4 bases unmatched. This clonotype was obtained from a girl aged 2-15 years in good health and CMV-seropositive. J is TRBJ1-5 and V is TRBV7-2, with 7 nucleotides matching TRBD1. Sequencing used PBMCs. The CDR3 nucleotides read TGTGCCAGCAGCTTAGGGACAGGAGGACAGCATTTT. Its translation: CASSLGTGGQHF.